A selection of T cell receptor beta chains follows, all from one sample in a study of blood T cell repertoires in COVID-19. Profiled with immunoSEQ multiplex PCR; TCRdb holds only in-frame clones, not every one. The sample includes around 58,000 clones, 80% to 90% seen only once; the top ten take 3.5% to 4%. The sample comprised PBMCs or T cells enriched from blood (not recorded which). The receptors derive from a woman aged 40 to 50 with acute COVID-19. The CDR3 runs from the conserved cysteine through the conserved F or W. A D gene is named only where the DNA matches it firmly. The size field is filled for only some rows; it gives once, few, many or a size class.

TGCGCCAGCAGCTTGGGACTGGGAGTCGACACAGATACGCAGTATTTT CASSLGLGVDTDTQYF - TRBJ2-3 TRBV5-1 once
TGTGCCACCAGTGATTTGGGAGGCGGGGGGCAGGGGACCCAGTACTTC CATSDLGGGGQGTQYF TRBD2 TRBJ2-5 TRBV24-1 -
TGCGCCAGCAGCCAAGTGAGGAACACTGAAGCTTTCTTT CASSQVRNTEAFF - TRBJ1-1 TRBV4-1 -
TGTGCCAGCAGGGATCCGGGAGACGGAGCTTTCTTT CASRDPGDGAFF - TRBJ1-1 TRBV6-5 -
TGTGCCAGTAATGAGGCGGGCTATGGCTACACCTTC CASNEAGYGYTF - TRBJ1-2 TRBV19 -
TGTGCCAGCAGCTCAGCGACTAGCGGGAGTATAATCCCAGATACGCAGTATTTT CASSSATSGSIIPDTQYF TRBD2 TRBJ2-3 TRBV7-8 few
TGTGCCAGCAGCCAAGCTTCGCAGGCTGCTAATGAAAAACTGTTTTTT CASSQASQAANEKLFF - TRBJ1-4 TRBV4-2 -
TGTGCCAGCAGCTTGAGCGGCTCTGGAAACACCATATATTTT CASSLSGSGNTIYF - TRBJ1-3 TRBV5-4 few
TGTGCCAGCAGTTTTCATAGCGGGAGGTTCGCCAGCTCCTACGAGCAGTACTTC CASSFHSGRFASSYEQYF TRBD2 TRBJ2-7 TRBV28 -
TGTGCCAGCAGTTTAGCACAGGGGGCCACTGAAGCTTTCTTT CASSLAQGATEAFF TRBD1 TRBJ1-1 TRBV27 few
TGTGCCAGCAGCCAAGACAGCGCAGGGGTTGGCGGCTACACCTTC CASSQDSAGVGGYTF - TRBJ1-2 TRBV3-1/TRBV3-2 -
TGTGCCAGCAGTTTAAGTGGGACAGGGGGGTACGATACGCAGTATTTT CASSLSGTGGYDTQYF TRBD1 TRBJ2-3 TRBV27 -
TGTGCCAGCAGCAAACGACAGGGTAGCCCTAATCAGCCCCAGCATTTT CASSKRQGSPNQPQHF - TRBJ1-5 TRBV21-1 -
TGTGCCAGCAGTTCATGGGACAGGGGGACTCAGCCCCAGCATTTT CASSSWDRGTQPQHF TRBD1 TRBJ1-5 TRBV6-5 -
TGTGCCAGCAGCTCCCAACCCGGGACTAGCGGGATATACGAGCAGTACTTC CASSSQPGTSGIYEQYF TRBD2 TRBJ2-7 TRBV11-2 -
TGTGCCAGCGGCAGGGGGGCCAATCAGCCCCAGCATTTT CASGRGANQPQHF TRBD1 TRBJ1-5 TRBV19 -
TGTGCCAGCAGCCAAGGTGGTCCGGGACTAGGGTTGGGCGGGGAGCTGTTTTTT CASSQGGPGLGLGGELFF TRBD2 TRBJ2-2 TRBV4-2 once